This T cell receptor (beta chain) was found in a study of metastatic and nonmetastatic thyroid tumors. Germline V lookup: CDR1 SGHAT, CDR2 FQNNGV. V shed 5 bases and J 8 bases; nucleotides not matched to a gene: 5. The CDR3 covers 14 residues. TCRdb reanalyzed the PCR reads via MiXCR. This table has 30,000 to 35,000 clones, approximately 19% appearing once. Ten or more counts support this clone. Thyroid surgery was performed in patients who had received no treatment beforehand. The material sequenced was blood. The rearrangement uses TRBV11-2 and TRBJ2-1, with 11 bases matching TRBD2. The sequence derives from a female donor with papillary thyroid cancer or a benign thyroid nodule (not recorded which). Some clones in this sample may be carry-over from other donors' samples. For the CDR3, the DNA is TGTGCCAGCAGCCCACTAGCGGGAGAGGATGAGCAGTTCTTC. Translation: CASSPLAGEDEQFF.